Included here is one T cell receptor beta chain sequence, with context. The data were taken from a study of OX40 agonist ivuxolimab in advanced cancers. This CDR3 is 14 amino acids long. Germline CDR1 and CDR2: LNHDA and SQIVND (reference sequence). Trimming pared 1 base from V and 14 bases from J, leaving 15 bases between. This table comes from immunoSEQ multiplex PCR, and its TCRdb copy is limited to in-frame clones, with some not included. The sample has some 26,000 clones; around four fifths are singletons. This receptor was identified in an adult with an advanced solid tumor such as melanoma, head and neck, liver or kidney cancer. The rearrangement uses TRBV19 and TRBJ1-6, with D possibly TRBD1 on 5 matching bases. Material: CD4+ or CD8+ T cells sorted from blood, obtained in a trial of the OX40 agonist ivuxolimab. The CDR3 loop is CASSIGTHRVALHF. CDR3 DNA: TGTGCCAGTAGTATAGGGACACACCGTGTCGCCCTCCACTTT.